The rows below give T cell receptor beta chains drawn from one sample of a study of shared clonotypes between healthy human individuals. Some clones are missing from TCRdb's copy, which holds only in-frame ones; the method was immunoSEQ multiplex PCR. The data show under 1,100,000 clones, approximately 68% seen once. The specimen sequenced was memory CD4+ T cells sorted from blood. These receptors came from a man aged 18-30 years in good health. Both conserved end residues are part of each CDR3. The order of the fields is clone size, D gene, J gene, V gene, CDR3 protein, CDR3 DNA. A D gene is named only where the DNA matches it firmly. Where a row states a size, it is once, few, many or the class of an expanded clone; other rows omit it.

>.|.|TRBJ1-3|TRBV10-3
CAISDLDPGSGNTIYF
TGTGCCATCAGTGACCTCGATCCAGGTTCTGGAAACACCATATATTTT
>.|.|TRBJ1-1|TRBV7-9
CASSLTSGGGEAFF
TGTGCCAGCAGCTTAACGTCGGGAGGGGGTGAAGCTTTCTTT
>.|TRBD1|TRBJ2-3|TRBV5-1
CASSPGTGGTDTQYF
TGCGCCAGCAGCCCTGGGACAGGGGGCACAGATACGCAGTATTTT
>.|.|TRBJ1-1|TRBV7-9
CASSDTGQTNTEAFF
TGTGCCAGCTCCGACACGGGACAAACCAACACTGAAGCTTTCTTT
>.|.|TRBJ1-4|TRBV6-1
CASSGQRFNEKLFF
TGTGCCAGCAGCGGACAGAGATTTAATGAAAAACTGTTTTTT
>few|TRBD2|TRBJ2-3|TRBV4-2
CASSQGVASGGSSTDTQYF
TGTGCCAGCAGCCAAGGGGTGGCTAGCGGGGGGAGCAGCACAGATACGCAGTATTTT
>few|.|TRBJ1-2|TRBV2
CASTPTGGYTF
TGTGCCAGCACACCCACGGGCGGCTACACCTTC
>.|.|TRBJ2-1|TRBV6-6
CASSGPGRGGNEQFF
TGTGCCAGCAGCGGCCCGGGGAGGGGGGGCAATGAGCAGTTCTTC
>once|.|TRBJ2-5|TRBV5-1
CASFRGDQGETQYF
TGCGCCAGCTTCAGGGGGGATCAGGGAGAGACCCAGTACTTC
>.|TRBD1|TRBJ1-6|TRBV5-1
CASSSAPGQAKDLHF
TGCGCCAGCAGCTCGGCTCCAGGACAGGCGAAAGACCTCCACTTT
>.|TRBD2|TRBJ2-1|TRBV6-5
CASSQRGLAGGREFF
TGTGCCAGCAGTCAAAGGGGACTAGCGGGAGGGAGGGAGTTCTTC
>once|.|TRBJ2-7|TRBV4-1
CASSPEVRLGEQYF
TGCGCCAGCAGCCCAGAGGTTAGACTGGGCGAGCAGTACTTC
>.|.|TRBJ2-2|TRBV30
CAWGVMGYRRPNTGELFF
TGTGCCTGGGGGGTAATGGGATATCGCCGCCCGAACACCGGGGAGCTGTTTTTT
>.|.|TRBJ1-5|TRBV6-1
CASSEAGGYQPQHF
TGTGCCAGCAGTGAAGCGGGGGGATATCAGCCCCAGCATTTT
>.|.|TRBJ1-1|TRBV2
CASSGGGTLNTEAFF
TGTGCCAGCAGTGGGGGGGGCACGCTGAACACTGAAGCTTTCTTT
>once|.|TRBJ2-5|TRBV23-1
CANTTGLRETQYF
TGCGCGAACACGACGGGATTAAGAGAGACCCAGTACTTC
>.|.|TRBJ2-4|TRBV6-1
CASSETTLAKNIQYF
TGTGCCAGCAGTGAGACAACCCTAGCCAAAAACATTCAGTACTTC
>.|TRBD2|TRBJ2-5|TRBV5-1
CASSFSGGNAETQYF
TGCGCCAGCAGCTTTAGCGGGGGAAACGCTGAGACCCAGTACTTC
>.|.|TRBJ1-1|TRBV18
CASSNTQSAFF
TGTGCCAGCTCAAACACTCAGTCAGCTTTCTTT
>.|TRBD1|TRBJ2-1|TRBV11-3
CASSRTEGAYEQFF
TGTGCCAGCAGCCGTACCGAGGGGGCATATGAGCAGTTCTTC
>.|.|TRBJ1-1|TRBV7-2
CASSLDSNLQAFF
TGTGCCAGCAGCCTGGACAGTAACCTTCAAGCTTTCTTT
>.|.|TRBJ1-6|TRBV11-2
CASSLAPLGALHF
TGTGCCAGCAGCTTGGCACCACTGGGGGCCCTCCACTTT
>.|.|TRBJ2-1|TRBV7-2
CASSLASYNEQFF
TGTGCCAGCAGCTTAGCCTCGTACAATGAGCAGTTCTTC
>.|.|TRBJ1-1|TRBV27
CASSLPGVGTEAFF
TGTGCCAGCAGTTTACCCGGGGTGGGCACTGAAGCTTTCTTT
>.|TRBD1|TRBJ2-2|TRBV19
CASSTRDRGELFF
TGTGCCAGTAGTACCCGGGACAGGGGGGAGCTGTTTTTT
>many|.|TRBJ1-5|TRBV10-1
CASRDHNQPQHF
TGCGCCAGCAGGGATCACAACCAGCCCCAGCATTTT
>.|TRBD1|TRBJ1-2|TRBV6-6
CASSLRDSPFGYTF
TGTGCCAGCAGTCTCCGGGACAGCCCCTTTGGCTACACCTTC
>.|TRBD1|TRBJ1-1|TRBV18
CASSDQGTGNGAFF
TGTGCCAGCTCCGACCAGGGGACAGGGAATGGAGCTTTCTTT
>.|.|TRBJ1-1|TRBV5-4
CASSSRNTEAFF
TGTGCCAGCAGCTCAAGGAACACTGAAGCTTTCTTT
>.|.|TRBJ2-5|TRBV7-6
CASSSDPPAYQETQYF
TGTGCCAGCAGCTCGGACCCACCAGCGTACCAAGAGACCCAGTACTTC
>few|.|TRBJ1-1|TRBV5-1
CASSLNVAGGGNTEAFF
TGCGCCAGCAGCTTGAACGTAGCGGGGGGCGGAAACACTGAAGCTTTCTTT
>once|.|TRBJ2-2|TRBV5-4
CASSLATGTGELFF
TGTGCCAGCAGCTTGGCCACAGGGACCGGGGAGCTGTTTTTT
>.|TRBD1|TRBJ1-2|TRBV30
CAWSEQMTGGGYTF
TGTGCCTGGAGCGAACAGATGACAGGGGGAGGCTACACCTTC
>.|TRBD1|TRBJ2-5|TRBV5-1
CASSGGQGKETQYF
TGCGCCAGCAGCGGGGGACAGGGGAAAGAGACCCAGTACTTC
>.|TRBD1|TRBJ2-7|TRBV28
CASLPGQGVTYEQYF
TGTGCCAGCCTACCCGGGCAGGGGGTTACCTACGAGCAGTACTTC
>few|TRBD1|TRBJ2-3|TRBV7-3
CASSPGQGVSGDTQYF
TGTGCCAGCAGCCCAGGGCAGGGGGTTTCGGGAGATACGCAGTATTTT
>.|TRBD2|TRBJ2-3|TRBV6-1
CASSEGRLAGGYTDTQYF
TGTGCCAGCAGTGAGGGCCGACTAGCGGGAGGCTACACAGATACGCAGTATTTT
>.|.|TRBJ2-3|TRBV11-2
CASSLRDTWGFADTQYF
TGTGCCAGCAGCTTGAGAGATACCTGGGGGTTCGCAGATACGCAGTATTTT
>.|.|TRBJ2-3|TRBV18
CASSPLQGGIRTDTQYF
TGTGCCAGCTCACCTCTCCAGGGTGGGATTAGGACAGATACGCAGTATTTT
>.|.|TRBJ2-7|TRBV28
CASSLSPWTGEQYF
TGTGCCAGCAGTTTATCCCCCTGGACTGGGGAGCAGTACTTC
>.|.|TRBJ1-4|TRBV5-1
CASSQGRVNEKLFF
TGCGCCAGCAGCCAGGGACGGGTGAATGAAAAACTGTTTTTT
>few|TRBD1|TRBJ1-2|TRBV7-2
CASSFRDRLKGLYGYTF
TGTGCCAGCAGCTTTAGGGACAGGCTCAAGGGCCTATATGGCTACACCTTC
>few|.|TRBJ2-7|TRBV20-1
CSARTGYEQYF
TGCAGTGCAAGGACCGGTTACGAGCAGTACTTC
>.|.|TRBJ2-1|TRBV4-3
CASSHIQENNEQFF
TGCGCCAGCAGCCATATACAGGAAAACAATGAGCAGTTCTTC
>.|.|TRBJ2-5|TRBV7-6
CASSSSTQETQYF
TGTGCCAGCAGCTCTAGCACCCAAGAGACCCAGTACTTC
>.|TRBD2|TRBJ2-5|TRBV7-2
CASSLRPSGIVSETQYF
TGTGCCAGCAGCTTAAGGCCTAGCGGGATAGTATCAGAGACCCAGTACTTC
>.|TRBD1|TRBJ2-7|TRBV2
CASSVDRGPYEQYF
TGTGCCAGCAGTGTGGACAGGGGACCCTACGAGCAGTACTTC
>.|.|TRBJ2-7|TRBV6-6
CASSRLEDYEQYF
TGTGCCAGCAGTAGATTGGAAGATTACGAGCAGTACTTC
>.|.|TRBJ2-2|TRBV11-2
CASSLYRTTSTGELFF
TGTGCCAGCAGCTTATATAGGACTACCTCCACCGGGGAGCTGTTTTTT
>few|.|TRBJ1-2|TRBV21-1
CASSKGTESNQGGYTF
TGTGCCAGCAGCAAGGGGACAGAATCTAATCAGGGTGGCTACACCTTC
>.|TRBD1|TRBJ1-2|TRBV5-1
CASSSRQGYGYTF
TGCGCCAGCAGCTCAAGACAGGGTTATGGCTACACCTTC
>.|TRBD2|TRBJ2-1|TRBV7-6
CASRGHGGASDEQFF
TGTGCCAGCAGGGGTCACGGGGGGGCCTCGGATGAGCAGTTCTTC